The 29 T cell receptor beta chains presented below share a single source sample, sequenced in a study of T cells in tuberculosis. Some clones are missing from TCRdb's copy, which holds only in-frame ones; the method was immunoSEQ multiplex PCR. The sample yields about 34,000 clones, 97% seen once. The specimen sequenced was PBMCs. The receptors stem from a donor aged 10-29 years with latent tuberculosis or without tuberculosis infection.

The rearrangement joins TRBV30 to TRBJ2-5; D unresolved. The germline CDR1 and CDR2 sequences are GTSNPN and SVGIG (reference sequence). V was cut by 0 bases and J by 7 bases, with 12 bases left in between. The CDR3 contains 13 residues. The CDR3 here is CAWSVRVVGTQYF. The CDR3 region has the DNA TGTGCCTGGAGTGTACGCGTTGTCGGGACCCAGTACTTC.

The genes are TRBV4-2 and TRBJ2-7; 8 bases fit TRBD2. Unmatched junction bases numbered 7, after V lost 1 base and J lost 2 bases. From germline, CDR1 is LGHNA and CDR2 YNFKEQ. This CDR3 is built from 16 residues. The CDR3 DNA sequence: TGTGCCAGCAGCCAAGGGTTCACGGGGGGGACCTACGAGCAGTACTTC. Its protein is CASSQGFTGGTYEQYF.

V and J are TRBV5-3 and TRBJ2-4, with no clear D. TRBV5-3 is an ORF, and what it does is uncertain. This CDR3 region has 12 residues. The V gene lost 0 bases and the J gene lost 11 bases, with 9 bases spanning the gap. The CDR3 region has the DNA TGTGCCAGAAGCTTGGACCTTACAGTTCAGTACTTC. Its translation: CARSLDLTVQYF.

This chain connects TRBV5-1 to TRBJ2-3, with a weak D call TRBD1 (5 bases). Trimming left V 5 bases short and J 0 bases short, with 13 bases between. Germline values: CDR1 SGHRS, CDR2 YFSETQ. The CDR3 contains 15 residues. The CDR3 bases are TGCGCCAGCAGGGCCCAGGGTACTAGCACAGATACGCAGTATTTT. Translating gives CASRAQGTSTDTQYF.

The J gene is TRBJ1-3, the V gene TRBV7-9, with 7 bases aligning to TRBD1. Germline lookup yields CDR1 SEHNR and CDR2 FQNEAQ (reference sequence). The CDR3 covers 16 residues. Unmatched junction bases numbered 6, after V lost 4 bases and J lost 0 bases. The CDR3 spells CASSWDSRPSGNTIYF. The CDR3 bases are TGTGCCAGCAGCTGGGACAGCCGCCCCTCTGGAAACACCATATATTTT.

V is TRBV7-3 and J is TRBJ2-3; D is uncertain. Trimming took 2 bases from V and 0 from J, leaving 12 bases between them. CDR1 SGHTA and CDR2 FQGTGA come from the germline V gene. The CDR3 totals 16 residues. CDR3 region: CASSLVVTTSTDTQYF. The CDR3 nucleotides are TGTGCCAGCAGCTTAGTCGTCACCACTAGCACAGATACGCAGTATTTT.

The chain couples TRBV2 to TRBJ1-1; possibly TRBD1 for D (6 bases). CDR3 size: 14 residues. Trimming removed 8 bases from V and 1 base from J, with 14 bases in between. Germline assignment: CDR1 SNHLY and CDR2 FYNNEI. The DNA for the CDR3 is TGTGCCAGCCAATTCAGGGGACAGAACACTGAAGCTTTCTTT. Translation gives CASQFRGQNTEAFF. Combining the CDR3 with reference TRBV2 and TRBJ1-1 gives the whole variable domain EPEVTQTPSHQVTQMGQEVILRCVPISNHLYFYWYRQILGQKVEFLVSFYNNEISEKSEIFDDQFSVERPDGSNFTLKIRSTKLEDSAMYFCASQFRGQNTEAFFGQGTRLTVV.

The chain uses TRBV19 and TRBJ2-5, with 10 bases that match TRBD1. The V and J ends lost 5 bases and 2 bases, in that order; junction bases with no gene match: 2. Germline loops: CDR1 LNHDA, CDR2 SQIVND (reference sequence). The CDR3 runs 14 residues. The CDR3 loop reads CASSRQGAQETQYF. The CDR3 DNA sequence: TGTGCCAGTAGTCGACAGGGGGCGCAAGAGACCCAGTACTTC. The variable domain in full, completed from reference TRBV19 and TRBJ2-5, reads DGGITQSPKYLFRKEGQNVTLSCEQNLNHDAMYWYRQDPGQGLRLIYYSQIVNDFQKGDIAEGYSVSREKKESFPLTVTSAQKNPTAFYLCASSRQGAQETQYFGPGTRLLVL.

The rearrangement uses TRBV4-1 and TRBJ1-5, with 8 bases fitting TRBD1. The trim removed 0 bases at V and 4 bases at J, leaving 5 bases unmatched. The CDR3 sequence is 16 residues long. The germline CDR1 and CDR2 sequences are MGHRA and YSYEKL. DNA of the CDR3: TGCGCCAGCAGCCAAGATATGAGACAGGGGAATCAGCCCCAGCATTTT. This gives the protein CASSQDMRQGNQPQHF.

The rearrangement joins TRBV9 to TRBJ2-7; 9 positions agree with TRBD2. The junction had 8 bases not matched to a gene; V was cut back by 2 bases and J by 5 bases. Germline V gives CDR1 SGDLS, CDR2 YYNGEE. CDR3 length equals 15 residues. The CDR3 spells CASSVAGGPVDEQYF. The DNA for the CDR3 is TGTGCCAGCAGCGTCGCGGGAGGGCCGGTGGACGAGCAGTACTTC.

This chain uses TRBV7-2 with TRBJ2-5; no clear D gene. The length of the CDR3 is 14 residues. Germline V gene lookup returns CDR1 SGHTA and CDR2 FQGNSA. Between the trimmed V and J ends, which lost 5 bases and 5 bases, there was a span of 15 bases. The CDR3 DNA is TGTGCCAGCAGCCCTCCTCCGGTCGGGGAGACCCAGTACTTC. This encodes CASSPPPVGETQYF.

The gene calls are TRBV2 and TRBJ2-3; TRBD1 matches 8 bases. Germline CDR1 and CDR2: SNHLY and FYNNEI. The junction had 11 bases not matched to a gene; V was cut back by 6 bases and J by 0 bases. CDR3 size: 17 residues. The chain's CDR3 is CASRTPRGPHSTDTQYF. CDR3 sequence (DNA): TGTGCCAGCAGGACCCCCAGGGGGCCTCATAGCACAGATACGCAGTATTTT.

The chain recombines TRBV5-1 with TRBJ2-1, with 7 bases that match TRBD2. This CDR3 is built from 16 residues. V was clipped by 0 bases and J by 4 bases; unmatched bases: 7. Germline V lookup: CDR1 SGHRS, CDR2 YFSETQ. This chain's CDR3 is CASSLGPGGTYNEQFF. Written as DNA, the CDR3 is TGCGCCAGCAGCTTGGGTCCGGGAGGAACATACAATGAGCAGTTCTTC.

The V call is TRBV5-1, the J call TRBJ2-7, with TRBD1 as a possible D gene (6 bases). V was clipped by 4 bases and J by 0 bases, with 11 bases between them. The germline V gene encodes CDR1 SGHRS and CDR2 YFSETQ. The CDR3 extends over 14 amino acids. For the CDR3, the DNA is TGCGCCAGCAGCAGGGACAAAAGCTCCTACGAGCAGTACTTC. Protein product: CASSRDKSSYEQYF.

This clone showed up just once. V is TRBV2 and J is TRBJ2-2, with a possible D match to TRBD1 (6 bases). The CDR3 is made up of 14 amino acids. V was trimmed by 7 bases and J by 1 base, leaving 10 bases between them. CDR1 and CDR2 from the germline V gene are SNHLY and FYNNEI. This CDR3 is CASMGAGNTGELFF. The DNA for the CDR3 is TGTGCCAGCATGGGGGCAGGGAACACCGGGGAGCTGTTTTTT.

J is TRBJ2-7 and V is TRBV6-5; D ambiguous. The CDR3 length is 14 residues. The V and J ends lost 7 bases and 1 base respectively, with 14 bases between them. CDR1 MNHEY and CDR2 SVGAGI come from the germline V gene. CDR3 nucleotides: TGTGCCAGCACCCCCCCCGGGTCGTCCTACGAGCAGTACTTC. Its protein is CASTPPGSSYEQYF.

This clone was recorded only once. The J gene is TRBJ1-2, the V gene TRBV28; D may be TRBD1 (5 bases). The CDR3 spans 11 residues. Germline values: CDR1 MDHEN, CDR2 SYDVKM. V dropped 7 bases and J dropped 8 bases, with 11 bases sitting between them. The CDR3 sequence: CASTQRGGYTF. CDR3 bases: TGTGCCAGCACCCAACGGGGGGGCTACACCTTC.

The chain links TRBV5-1 to TRBJ2-7; maybe TRBD2 (5 bases). The germline V gene encodes CDR1 SGHRS and CDR2 YFSETQ. V lost 4 bases and J lost 3, with 8 bases in between. The CDR3 is 12 residues long. The CDR3 is CASSRGGYEQYF. DNA for the CDR3: TGCGCCAGCAGCCGGGGTGGCTACGAGCAGTACTTC.

The chain carries TRBV11-2 and TRBJ1-4; 7 positions agree with TRBD1. Unmatched junction bases numbered 10, after V lost 5 bases and J lost 7 bases. CDR1 SGHAT and CDR2 FQNNGV come from the germline V gene. CDR3 length equals 15 residues. CDR3 residues: CASSKRDSVSEKLFF. CDR3 sequence (DNA): TGTGCCAGCAGCAAAAGGGACAGCGTGAGTGAAAAACTGTTTTTT. The variable domain in full, with the rest retrieved from reference TRBV11-2 and TRBJ1-4, is EAGVAQSPRYKIIEKRQSVAFWCNPISGHATLYWYQQILGQGPKLLIQFQNNGVVDDSQLPKDRFSAERLKGVDSTLKIQPAKLEDSAVYLCASSKRDSVSEKLFFGSGTQLSVL.

This chain links TRBV19 with TRBJ2-3, with a weak D call TRBD2 (5 bases). CDR3 length equals 13 residues. Looked up from germline, CDR1 is LNHDA and CDR2 is SQIVND (reference sequence). Deletions cut 4 bases from V and 4 bases from J, with 9 bases between. The DNA of the CDR3 is TGTGCCAGTAGTAAAGAGGGAGCAGATACGCAGTATTTT. Its translation is CASSKEGADTQYF.

V is TRBV5-1 and J is TRBJ2-3, with 9 bases aligning to TRBD2. V lost 1 base and J lost 2; bases outside the gene matches: 5. CDR1 SGHRS and CDR2 YFSETQ come from the germline V gene. The CDR3 loop spans 16 amino acids. The CDR3 loop is CASSLMLAGITDTQYF. The CDR3 coding sequence is TGCGCCAGCAGCTTGATGCTAGCGGGAATCACAGATACGCAGTATTTT.

V gene TRBV9 combines with J gene TRBJ2-7, with TRBD1 identical over 7 bases. CDR1 and CDR2 from the germline V gene are SGDLS and YYNGEE. The CDR3 has 15 amino acids. The V segment lost 0 bases and the J segment 0 bases; nucleotides outside the gene matches: 3. In DNA form, the CDR3 reads TGTGCCAGCAGCGTAGAGGGGACAGCCTCCTACGAGCAGTACTTC. Protein: CASSVEGTASYEQYF.

This rearrangement joins TRBV18 to TRBJ2-1; D perhaps matches TRBD2 (6 bases). V lost 3 bases, J lost 3 bases, and 12 bases lay in between. Germline V CDR1 and CDR2: KGHSH, LQKENI. CDR3 length: 15 residues. CDR3 residues: CASSPGLLGYNEQFF. The CDR3 DNA reads TGTGCCAGCTCACCGGGACTGTTGGGCTACAATGAGCAGTTCTTC.

This chain joins TRBV19 and TRBJ1-1, with no clear D. V dropped 3 bases and J dropped 3 bases, with 11 bases sitting between them. Germline CDR1 and CDR2: LNHDA and SQIVND (reference sequence). CDR3 length equals 14 residues. The CDR3 region is CASSIVGRYTEAFF. In DNA, the CDR3 is TGTGCCAGTAGTATTGTCGGTCGGTACACTGAAGCTTTCTTT.

This sequence joins TRBV2 and TRBJ2-3, with 7 bases fitting TRBD1. V lost 6 bases, J lost 3 bases, and 9 bases stayed unmatched. The CDR3 consists of 15 residues. In germline, CDR1 is SNHLY, CDR2 FYNNEI. The CDR3 is CASRKGAQRTDTQYF. The CDR3 nucleotides are TGTGCCAGCAGAAAGGGGGCGCAGAGGACAGATACGCAGTATTTT.

The J gene is TRBJ1-2, the V gene TRBV12-5; no firm D call. The V end lost 2 bases, the J end lost 1 base, and 5 bases lay between the germline ends. CDR3 length: 13 amino acids. Germline V CDR1 and CDR2: LGHNT, FRNRAP. The CDR3 DNA is TGTGCTAGTGGTTTGCCCGTTAACTATGGCTACACCTTC. It translates to CASGLPVNYGYTF.

V and J are TRBV5-4 and TRBJ1-2; possible D gene TRBD1, 5 bases. The CDR3 sequence is 13 residues long. Germline values: CDR1 SGHNT, CDR2 YYREEE (reference sequence). Trimming shortened V by 2 bases and J by 8 bases, and 13 bases separated the two germline ends. The chain's CDR3 is CASSFSGAPGYTF. For the CDR3, the DNA is TGTGCCAGCAGCTTTAGCGGGGCGCCCGGCTACACCTTC.

The rearrangement links TRBV16 to TRBJ2-7, with a possible D match to TRBD2 (6 bases). This CDR3 contains 18 residues. CDR1 is KGHSY, CDR2 FQNENV, per germline. V lost 4 bases to trimming and J lost 6 bases, with 28 bases between them. The CDR3 DNA follows: TGTGCCAGCAGCCCCACAACCAGGCGGGACGCCCACCCTCCCGAGCAGTACTTC. Its translation: CASSPTTRRDAHPPEQYF.

The chain employs TRBV13 and TRBJ2-2, with TRBD2 matching over 8 bases. There are 13 residues in the CDR3. Trimming took 6 bases from V and 6 from J; bases not matched to a gene: 3. CDR1 PRHDT and CDR2 FYEKMQ come from the germline V gene (reference sequence). The CDR3 DNA follows: TGTGCCAGCAGACCCGGGGGGGCCGGGGAGCTGTTTTTT. As protein: CASRPGGAGELFF.